These T cell receptor beta chains were read from a single sample in a study of blood T cells in healthy people across ages. TCRdb re-derived calls from the 5' RACE reads in MiXCR, one entry per CDR3 protein. The sample contains roughly 500,000 distinct CDR3 sequences, roughly a quarter of which appear only once. Sequenced sample: blood. Receptors were obtained from a woman in her sixties or seventies in good health. Both conserved end residues are part of each CDR3. Fields, in order: clone size, J gene, V gene, D gene, CDR3 protein, CDR3 DNA. A D gene is named only where the DNA matches it firmly. Some rows have no size entry. The others give once, few or many, or a class for an expanded clone.

few | TRBJ1-2 | TRBV12-3/TRBV12-4 | . | CASSFWLNDYTF | TGTGCCAGCAGTTTCTGGCTCAATGACTACACCTTC
. | TRBJ2-5 | TRBV20-1 | TRBD2 | CSARDERLAEETQYF | TGCAGTGCTAGAGATGAGCGACTAGCGGAAGAGACCCAGTACTTC
. | TRBJ1-2 | TRBV14 | . | CASSPTWVSRGTRGYTF | TGTGCCAGCAGCCCTACCTGGGTGAGCCGGGGGACGAGAGGCTACACCTTC
. | TRBJ2-7 | TRBV6-2/TRBV6-3 | TRBD1 | CASSYGTGTRTYEQYF | TGTGCCAGCAGTTACGGGACAGGGACCAGAACCTACGAGCAGTACTTC
. | TRBJ2-1 | TRBV7-2 | TRBD1 | CASSKTGGNNEQFF | TGTGCCAGCAGCAAGACAGGGGGCAACAATGAGCAGTTCTTC
few | TRBJ1-2 | TRBV2 | TRBD1 | CASSGRQGPSGYTF | TGTGCCAGCAGTGGACGACAGGGGCCCTCTGGTTACACCTTC
. | TRBJ1-5 | TRBV12-3/TRBV12-4 | TRBD1 | CASSHSGTGTVPQHF | TGTGCCAGCAGCCATAGTGGGACAGGGACTGTGCCCCAGCATTTT
few | TRBJ2-4 | TRBV14 | . | CASSQATGNIQYF | TGTGCCAGCAGCCAAGCAACCGGAAACATTCAGTACTTC
. | TRBJ1-1 | TRBV3-1 | . | CASSLSIMNTEAFF | TGTGCCAGCAGCCTAAGCATTATGAACACTGAAGCTTTCTTT
. | TRBJ2-1 | TRBV7-9 | TRBD1 | CASSIKGTGANNEQFF | TGTGCCAGCAGCATAAAAGGGACAGGGGCTAACAATGAGCAGTTCTTC
. | TRBJ2-3 | TRBV12-3/TRBV12-4 | . | CASSLQLQGTDTQYF | TGTGCCAGCAGCTTACAGCTTCAGGGCACAGATACGCAGTATTTT
. | TRBJ2-1 | TRBV29-1 | . | CSAGAYEQFF | TGCAGCGCTGGGGCTTACGAGCAGTTCTTC
few | TRBJ2-5 | TRBV7-2 | TRBD2 | CASSQLAGGSWETQYF | TGTGCCAGCAGCCAACTAGCGGGGGGGAGTTGGGAGACCCAGTACTTC
. | TRBJ1-1 | TRBV2 | . | CASSEMGPNTEAFF | TGTGCCAGCAGTGAAATGGGTCCGAACACTGAAGCTTTCTTT
. | TRBJ2-3 | TRBV10-3 | . | CAIGGANTDTQYF | TGTGCCATCGGGGGGGCCAACACAGATACGCAGTATTTT
. | TRBJ2-5 | TRBV3-1 | . | CASSHYNREETQYF | TGTGCCAGCAGCCACTATAACAGGGAAGAGACCCAGTACTTC
few | TRBJ2-2 | TRBV2 | . | CASASRADTGELFF | TGTGCCAGCGCCTCAAGGGCGGACACCGGGGAGCTGTTTTTT
many | TRBJ2-1 | TRBV7-2 | TRBD2 | CASSLGLAINEQFF | TGTGCCAGCAGCTTGGGACTAGCGATAAATGAGCAGTTCTTC
few | TRBJ2-7 | TRBV20-1 | . | CSVPSSYGSYEQYF | TGCAGTGTACCATCCTCCTATGGTTCCTACGAGCAGTACTTC
. | TRBJ1-5 | TRBV6-6 | . | CARSYGGSNQPQHF | TGTGCCCGCAGTTACGGCGGATCTAATCAGCCCCAGCATTTT
. | TRBJ1-4 | TRBV7-2 | TRBD1 | CASSPFTGTGGEKLFF | TGTGCCAGCAGCCCCTTCACCGGGACAGGGGGCGAAAAACTGTTTTTT
few | TRBJ1-1 | TRBV29-1 | . | CSVWDGDTEAFF | TGCAGCGTTTGGGATGGGGACACTGAAGCTTTCTTT
few | TRBJ2-3 | TRBV4-2 | . | CASSQDRISTDTQYF | TGTGCCAGCAGCCAAGATCGGATTAGCACAGATACGCAGTATTTT
. | TRBJ2-5 | TRBV7-9 | . | CASSSARTVQETQYF | TGTGCCAGCAGCTCGGCCAGGACGGTCCAAGAGACCCAGTACTTC
. | TRBJ1-5 | TRBV24-1 | . | CATSDHQLNQPQHF | TGTGCCACCAGTGACCACCAGTTGAATCAGCCCCAGCATTTT
. | TRBJ2-1 | TRBV7-3 | TRBD2 | CASSSAGGHNEQFF | TGTGCCAGCAGCTCAGCGGGGGGGCACAATGAGCAGTTCTTC
. | TRBJ2-3 | TRBV29-1 | . | CSAEEGSSTDTQYF | TGCAGCGCCGAGGAGGGCTCAAGCACAGATACGCAGTATTTT
once | TRBJ2-5 | TRBV4-3 | . | CASSQDPLQETQYF | TGCGCCAGCAGCCAAGATCCACTCCAAGAGACCCAGTACTTC
few | TRBJ1-4 | TRBV12-5 | TRBD1 | CASGFNLQGVGEKLFF | TGTGCTAGTGGTTTTAACCTACAGGGGGTTGGTGAAAAACTGTTTTTT
many | TRBJ1-4 | TRBV7-2 | TRBD1 | CASNRDRSEKLFF | TGTGCCAGCAACAGGGACAGAAGTGAAAAACTGTTTTTT
. | TRBJ2-4 | TRBV7-3 | . | CASSPSTGGIQYF | TGTGCCAGCAGCCCGTCGACAGGCGGGATTCAGTACTTC
. | TRBJ2-2 | TRBV4-3 | . | CASSRRQGGGTGELFF | TGCGCCAGCAGCCGCCGACAGGGCGGGGGAACCGGGGAGCTGTTTTTT
. | TRBJ2-1 | TRBV7-9 | . | CASSLNAGASHNEQFF | TGTGCCAGCAGCTTAAACGCGGGGGCGTCGCACAATGAGCAGTTCTTC
. | TRBJ2-1 | TRBV4-3 | . | CASSQEYRVAYNEQFF | TGCGCCAGCAGCCAAGAGTACAGGGTGGCCTACAATGAGCAGTTCTTC
few | TRBJ2-7 | TRBV10-3 | . | CAISGGGGGSYEQYF | TGTGCCATCAGTGGAGGGGGGGGAGGAAGCTACGAGCAGTACTTC
few | TRBJ2-4 | TRBV7-2 | TRBD1 | CASSRGQTYKNIQYF | TGTGCCAGCAGCCGGGGACAGACCTACAAAAACATTCAGTACTTC
few | TRBJ2-1 | TRBV6-5 | . | CVSSYQGKQFF | TGTGTCAGCAGTTATCAAGGGAAGCAGTTCTTC
. | TRBJ2-1 | TRBV10-3 | TRBD2 | CAITGDASGGPSYNEQFF | TGTGCCATCACCGGAGATGCCAGCGGGGGGCCTTCCTACAATGAGCAGTTCTTC
few | TRBJ1-2 | TRBV5-5 | TRBD1 | CASSRQGALLNYGYTF | TGTGCCAGCAGCCGACAGGGAGCCCTACTAAACTATGGCTACACCTTC
few | TRBJ2-5 | TRBV7-2 | . | CASSLNPRASKETQYF | TGTGCCAGCAGCTTAAACCCACGGGCCAGCAAAGAGACCCAGTACTTC
few | TRBJ2-1 | TRBV5-1 | . | CASTRGSQRYNEQFF | TGCGCCAGCACCCGGGGTTCGCAGCGCTACAATGAGCAGTTCTTC
once | TRBJ1-2 | TRBV29-1 | TRBD1 | CSVGTGSWGYTF | TGCAGCGTCGGGACAGGGTCCTGGGGCTACACCTTC
few | TRBJ1-2 | TRBV6-2/TRBV6-3 | TRBD1 | CASSYSKGAPQRNYGYTF | TGTGCCAGCAGTTACTCGAAGGGGGCCCCACAGAGGAACTATGGCTACACCTTC
. | TRBJ1-6 | TRBV4-3 | . | CASSSQGQDNSPLHF | TGCGCCAGCAGCAGCCAGGGTCAGGATAATTCACCCCTCCACTTT
few | TRBJ2-7 | TRBV20-1 | TRBD1 | CSARPGQGVGEQYF | TGCAGTGCTAGACCGGGACAGGGGGTAGGCGAGCAGTACTTC
. | TRBJ2-2 | TRBV20-1 | TRBD2 | CSAKPGLAGEVAGELFF | TGCAGTGCCAAACCGGGACTAGCGGGGGAGGTAGCCGGGGAGCTGTTTTTT
. | TRBJ2-5 | TRBV3-1 | TRBD2 | CASSQLSGVGGETQYF | TGTGCCAGCAGCCAACTTAGCGGGGTTGGGGGGGAGACCCAGTACTTC
few | TRBJ2-1 | TRBV7-3 | TRBD1 | CASSKQGGYSYNEQFF | TGTGCCAGCAGCAAACAGGGGGGATACTCCTACAATGAGCAGTTCTTC
once | TRBJ1-5 | TRBV16 | . | CASSQIGEDHQPRHF | TGTGCCAGCAGCCAAATAGGGGAGGACCATCAGCCCCGGCATTTT
. | TRBJ1-4 | TRBV20-1 | . | CSALIGTNEKLFF | TGCAGTGCTCTAATAGGCACTAATGAAAAACTGTTTTTT
. | TRBJ1-1 | TRBV12-3/TRBV12-4 | . | CASTRGRSTEAFF | TGTGCCAGCACCCGTGGACGTTCCACTGAAGCTTTCTTT
. | TRBJ2-2 | TRBV30 | . | CAWRPGTSDTGELFF | TGTGCCTGGAGGCCCGGGACATCGGACACCGGGGAGCTGTTTTTT
. | TRBJ1-1 | TRBV12-3/TRBV12-4 | TRBD1 | CASRPTGMDTEAFF | TGTGCCAGCAGGCCGACAGGGATGGACACTGAAGCTTTCTTT
many | TRBJ2-5 | TRBV5-1 | TRBD1 | CASSQGEETQYF | TGCGCCAGCAGCCAGGGGGAAGAGACCCAGTACTTC
few | TRBJ2-7 | TRBV29-1 | TRBD1 | CSVDWDRSHEQYF | TGCAGCGTTGATTGGGACAGGAGCCACGAGCAGTACTTC